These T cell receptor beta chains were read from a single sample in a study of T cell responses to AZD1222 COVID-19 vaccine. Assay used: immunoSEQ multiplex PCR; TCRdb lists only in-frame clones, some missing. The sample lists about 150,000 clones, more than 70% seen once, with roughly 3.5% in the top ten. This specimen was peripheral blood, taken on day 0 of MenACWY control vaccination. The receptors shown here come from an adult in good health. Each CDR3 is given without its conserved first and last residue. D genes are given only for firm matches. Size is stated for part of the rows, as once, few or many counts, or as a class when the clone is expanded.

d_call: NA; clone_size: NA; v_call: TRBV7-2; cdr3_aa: ASSFSLNTEAF
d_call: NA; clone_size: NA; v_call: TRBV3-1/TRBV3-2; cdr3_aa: ASSEGGSQPQH
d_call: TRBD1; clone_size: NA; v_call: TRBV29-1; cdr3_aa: SVGDREPYEQY
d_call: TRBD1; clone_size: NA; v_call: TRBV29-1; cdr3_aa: SVRTGGIFGTEAF
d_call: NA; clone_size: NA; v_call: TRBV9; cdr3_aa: ASSPHEDTQY
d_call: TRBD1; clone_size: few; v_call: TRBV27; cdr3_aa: ASGRTGNYNEQF
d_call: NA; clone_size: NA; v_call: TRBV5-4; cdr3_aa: ASSPEPTANQPQH
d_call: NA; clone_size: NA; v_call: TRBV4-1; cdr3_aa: ASSQDGGTVYGYT
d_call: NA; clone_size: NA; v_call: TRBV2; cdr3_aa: ASRDPGVTDTQY
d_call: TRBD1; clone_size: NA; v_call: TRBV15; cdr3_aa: ATGDRGLLSGANVLT
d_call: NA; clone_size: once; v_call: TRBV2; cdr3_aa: ASSDRGQPQH
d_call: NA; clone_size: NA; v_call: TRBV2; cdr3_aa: ASSESAPETEAF
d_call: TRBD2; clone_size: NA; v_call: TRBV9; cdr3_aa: ASSVAQRGETQY
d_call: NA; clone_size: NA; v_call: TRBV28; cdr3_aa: ASGRTFLQETQY
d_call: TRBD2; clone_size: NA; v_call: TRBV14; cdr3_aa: ASSPGTSGRESSYEQY
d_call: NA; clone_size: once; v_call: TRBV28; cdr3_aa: ASSSTGTTPYEQY
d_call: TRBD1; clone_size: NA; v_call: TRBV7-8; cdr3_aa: ASSLVPGGYGYT
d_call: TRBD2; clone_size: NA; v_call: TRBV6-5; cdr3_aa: ASSNSGRERETQY
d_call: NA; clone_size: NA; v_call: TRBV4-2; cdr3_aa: ASRPRDLSPYEQY
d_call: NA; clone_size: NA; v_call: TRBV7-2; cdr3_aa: ASSLAREGEAF
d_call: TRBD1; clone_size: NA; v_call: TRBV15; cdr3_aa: ATSRESQGAGKPQH
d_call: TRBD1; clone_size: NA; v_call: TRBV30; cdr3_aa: ASLTGDRVSYNSPLH
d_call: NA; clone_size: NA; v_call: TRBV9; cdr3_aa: ASSAQETQY